This section outlines one TCR beta chain sequence together with its context. Its antigen is still unknown. The authors took one heparinised blood draw, averaging about 120 mL, from each donor. All of the isolated RNA was reverse transcribed, so expressed TCRB transcripts were sequenced. Clones were read by immunoSEQ multiplex PCR, and TCRdb kept only the in-frame ones, dropping some. The sample lists about 160,000 clones; approximately 8.1% were seen once. These data are taken from a study of beta chain features in type 1 diabetes. Overall study findings and caveats: The study found that naive, central memory and Treg TCRB repertoires appeared more similar in patients than in healthy donors.

Germline assignment: CDR1 SGHDT and CDR2 YYEEEE. V lost 1 base, J lost 4 bases, and 3 bases stayed unmatched. The CDR3 length is 14 residues. The TCR originated in a man younger than 35 in good health. The chain carries TRBV5-6 and TRBJ2-3; 7 bases are a match to TRBD1. What was sequenced was central memory CD4+ T cells from blood. The CDR3 sequence: CASSLLRGPDTQYF. CDR3 coding DNA: TGTGCCAGCAGCTTGTTGAGGGGGCCAGATACGCAGTATTTT.